These T cell receptor beta chains were read from a single sample in a study of T cell changes during pregnancy in multiple sclerosis. Assay: immunoSEQ multiplex PCR; the TCRdb copy retains only in-frame clones and omits some. The sample includes roughly 23,000 clones, approximately 90% of them seen just once. The sample in question was CD8+ T cells from peripheral blood mononuclear cells, obtained in the first trimester of pregnancy. The source of these receptors is a female donor with multiple sclerosis, enrolled in a pregnancy study. Both conserved end residues are part of each CDR3. A D gene is named only where the DNA matches it firmly. The listing skips clone size in some rows; elsewhere it reads once, few, many or a size class.

CDR3,DNA,V,J,size,D
CASSATGGGLFF,TGTGCCAGCAGCGCCACAGGGGGTGGGCTGTTCTTC,TRBV9,TRBJ2-1,.,TRBD1
CASSLYVAGGAGRETQYF,TGTGCCAGCAGCTTATATGTAGCGGGAGGGGCCGGGAGAGAGACCCAGTACTTC,TRBV7-9,TRBJ2-5,.,TRBD2
CASSKGGRVLVDEQYF,TGTGCCAGCAGCAAAGGGGGCAGGGTTTTGGTGGACGAGCAGTACTTC,TRBV21-1,TRBJ2-7,.,.
CASSFVSGNDNEQFF,TGTGCCAGCAGTTTCGTTAGCGGGAACGACAATGAGCAGTTCTTC,TRBV28,TRBJ2-1,once,TRBD2
CASSLEGGRTGELFF,TGTGCCAGCAGCTTGGAGGGAGGTCGTACCGGGGAGCTGTTTTTT,TRBV5-4,TRBJ2-2,.,.
CASSLFWGTDEQYF,TGTGCCAGCAGTTTATTTTGGGGGACAGACGAGCAGTACTTC,TRBV27,TRBJ2-7,.,TRBD1
CASSYGGAQPQHF,TGTGCCAGCAGTTATGGAGGAGCTCAGCCCCAGCATTTT,TRBV6-5,TRBJ1-5,.,.
CASSRGTSGRDEQFF,TGCGCCAGCAGCCGCGGGACTAGCGGGAGAGATGAGCAGTTCTTC,TRBV5-1,TRBJ2-1,.,TRBD2
CASSYLGKETQYF,TGTGCCAGCAGTTACCTCGGGAAGGAGACCCAGTACTTC,TRBV6-6,TRBJ2-5,.,.
CASSSRDSTYNEQFF,TGCGCCAGCAGCAGCCGGGACTCCACCTACAATGAGCAGTTCTTC,TRBV5-1,TRBJ2-1,.,.
CASMEREDNTDTQYF,TGTGCCAGTATGGAGCGGGAGGATAACACAGATACGCAGTATTTT,TRBV19,TRBJ2-3,.,TRBD2
CASIRGSEDNEQFF,TGTGCCAGCATTCGAGGGAGTGAGGATAATGAGCAGTTCTTC,TRBV2,TRBJ2-1,once,.
CAISRLSQGAEAFF,TGTGCCATCAGTAGACTTTCCCAGGGGGCCGAAGCTTTCTTT,TRBV10-3,TRBJ1-1,.,TRBD1
CASSQAQGVAKNIQYF,TGTGCCAGCAGCCAAGCACAGGGGGTAGCCAAAAACATTCAGTACTTC,TRBV14,TRBJ2-4,once,TRBD1
CASSWDSSYNEQFF,TGTGCCAGCAGTTGGGACAGCTCCTACAATGAGCAGTTCTTC,TRBV6-6,TRBJ2-1,.,TRBD1
CAESGLVAGTQYF,TGTGCCGAATCAGGGCTAGTGGCAGGGACGCAGTATTTT,TRBV5-4,TRBJ2-3,.,.
CASSPGQGPYEQYF,TGCGCCAGCAGCCCCGGACAGGGGCCCTACGAGCAGTACTTC,TRBV5-1,TRBJ2-7,.,TRBD1
CASRVGRGDTEAFF,TGTGCCAGCAGGGTCGGGCGGGGGGACACTGAAGCTTTCTTT,TRBV7-8,TRBJ1-1,.,.
CSVGTGVTEAFF,TGCAGCGTAGGCACAGGGGTCACTGAAGCTTTCTTT,TRBV29-1,TRBJ1-1,.,TRBD1
CASSFSGGNTEAFF,TGTGCCAGCAGTTTTTCAGGGGGAAACACTGAAGCTTTCTTT,TRBV27,TRBJ1-1,.,TRBD1
CASSPRGGNSRTEAFF,TGTGCCAGTAGTCCCCGGGGAGGGAACTCACGCACTGAAGCTTTCTTT,TRBV19,TRBJ1-1,few,.
CASSIEGQAYGYTF,TGTGCCAGTAGTATAGAGGGACAAGCCTATGGCTACACCTTC,TRBV19,TRBJ1-2,.,.
CSVPFVGELFF,TGCAGCGTTCCTTTTGTGGGGGAGCTGTTTTTT,TRBV29-1,TRBJ2-2,.,.
CASSRGDYEQYF,TGTGCCAGCAGCCGCGGTGACTACGAGCAGTACTTC,TRBV7-9,TRBJ2-7,.,.
CASSEDSGSTDTQYF,TGTGCCAGCAGTGAAGATAGCGGGAGTACTGATACGCAGTATTTT,TRBV2,TRBJ2-3,.,TRBD2
CATSRDHGGTGEQFF,TGTGCCACCAGCAGAGATCACGGCGGGACTGGTGAGCAGTTCTTC,TRBV15,TRBJ2-1,.,.
CASSKARRQGMNTEAFF,TGTGCCAGCAGCAAAGCTCGGAGACAGGGGATGAACACTGAAGCTTTCTTT,TRBV21-1,TRBJ1-1,.,.
CASSFERTANTGELFF,TGTGCCAGCAGCTTTGAAAGAACAGCCAACACCGGGGAGCTGTTTTTT,TRBV7-9,TRBJ2-2,.,.
CASAGDEREITGELFF,TGTGCCAGCGCGGGGGACGAGCGGGAGATCACCGGGGAGCTGTTTTTT,TRBV9,TRBJ2-2,.,TRBD2
CASSLLVGGTEAFF,TGTGCCAGCAGCTTATTAGTAGGGGGCACTGAAGCTTTCTTT,TRBV7-6,TRBJ1-1,.,.
CASSQDGTGTYNEQFF,TGTGCCAGCAGCCAAGATGGGACTGGGACCTACAATGAGCAGTTCTTC,TRBV5-4,TRBJ2-1,.,.
CASSLNPTGSGEAFF,TGTGCCAGCAGCTTAAACCCGACCGGTAGCGGTGAAGCTTTCTTT,TRBV27,TRBJ1-1,.,.
CASSLSGQGGGNNEQFF,TGTGCCAGCAGTTTAAGTGGACAGGGCGGGGGAAACAATGAGCAGTTCTTC,TRBV27,TRBJ2-1,once,.
CAWTSGTLNTEAFF,TGTGCCTGGACCTCCGGGACACTGAACACTGAAGCTTTCTTT,TRBV30,TRBJ1-1,.,.
CASRGGSGGYTF,TGTGCCAGCAGGGGAGGTAGTGGGGGCTACACCTTC,TRBV27,TRBJ1-2,.,.
CASSSTESPAYEQYF,TGTGCCAGCAGCTCCACCGAATCACCCGCCTACGAGCAGTACTTC,TRBV7-9,TRBJ2-7,.,.
CASSSRLASYSYNEQFF,TGTGCCAGCAGTTCCCGGCTAGCGAGTTACTCCTACAATGAGCAGTTCTTC,TRBV28,TRBJ2-1,.,.
CASRILAGENEQFF,TGTGCCAGCAGAATACTAGCGGGAGAAAATGAGCAGTTCTTC,TRBV6-5,TRBJ2-1,once,TRBD2
CASSQDNGVEQYF,TGTGCCAGCAGCCAAGATAACGGGGTCGAGCAGTACTTC,TRBV14,TRBJ2-7,.,.
CASSLGLNEQYF,TGTGCCAGCAGCTTAGGACTAAACGAGCAGTACTTC,TRBV11-3,TRBJ2-7,.,.
CASRQGIGETQYF,TGTGCCAGCAGACAGGGTATCGGAGAGACCCAGTACTTC,TRBV27,TRBJ2-5,.,.
CASIHRVAGVGTGELFF,TGTGCCAGCATACACAGGGTAGCGGGAGTCGGCACCGGGGAGCTGTTTTTT,TRBV2,TRBJ2-2,once,TRBD2
CASSVESSGPSYNEQFF,TGTGCCAGCAGCGTAGAGTCTAGCGGGCCCTCCTACAATGAGCAGTTCTTC,TRBV9,TRBJ2-1,.,TRBD2
CASSARDRKNTEAFF,TGTGCCAGCAGTGCACGAGACAGGAAGAACACTGAAGCTTTCTTT,TRBV27,TRBJ1-1,.,.
CASSSPGWTGELFF,TGTGCCAGCAGCTCCCCGGGGTGGACCGGGGAGCTGTTTTTT,TRBV6-5,TRBJ2-2,.,.
CASSIGGEIGANEQFF,TGTGCCAGTAGTATTGGGGGGGAAATTGGGGCGAATGAGCAGTTCTTC,TRBV19,TRBJ2-1,.,TRBD2
CASSFGGDPYEQYF,TGTGCCAGCAGCTTCGGGGGGGACCCCTACGAGCAGTACTTC,TRBV5-4,TRBJ2-7,.,TRBD2
CATSKQGASNQPQHF,TGTGCCACCAGCAAACAGGGGGCTAGCAATCAGCCCCAGCATTTT,TRBV15,TRBJ1-5,.,TRBD1
CASSWTAKNTEAFF,TGTGCCAGCAGTTGGACAGCCAAGAACACTGAAGCTTTCTTT,TRBV27,TRBJ1-1,large,.
CASRSEANTEAFF,TGTGCCAGCAGGAGTGAAGCCAACACTGAAGCTTTCTTT,TRBV14,TRBJ1-1,.,.
CASRKTGLTEAFF,TGTGCCAGCAGAAAGACAGGGCTCACTGAAGCTTTCTTT,TRBV14,TRBJ1-1,.,TRBD1
CASSRDSSSYEQYF,TGTGCCAGCAGCCGGGACAGTAGCTCCTACGAGCAGTACTTC,TRBV7-2,TRBJ2-7,.,TRBD1
CASSPRAGQGVNIQYF,TGTGCCAGCAGCCCAAGGGCGGGACAGGGAGTAAACATTCAGTACTTC,TRBV14,TRBJ2-4,once,TRBD1
CASRTALSPEQYF,TGTGCCAGCAGGACAGCTCTATCCCCCGAGCAGTACTTC,TRBV2,TRBJ2-7,.,.
CASSLVGQGTGELFF,TGTGCCAGCAGCTTAGTAGGACAGGGGACCGGGGAGCTGTTTTTT,TRBV7-3,TRBJ2-2,.,TRBD1